Listed here are 11 T cell receptor beta chains from one sample, sequenced in a study of blood T cell repertoires in COVID-19 (TCRdb year 2020). The protocol used for the library was the immunoSEQ multiplex PCR assay. TCRdb limited this immuneACCESS table to in-frame rearrangements with V and J called. A share of clones is missing; checked studies link under half to unresolved V genes, and the rest is unexplained. The sample table records about 62,000 clones; 75% to 90% of these occur just once. Around 1.3% of the sample is taken by the ten largest. Sequencing used peripheral blood. These receptors all stem from a woman of 80 years or more with acute or convalescent COVID-19.

The rearrangement joins TRBV13 to TRBJ2-7, with TRBD2 matching over 13 bases. After removal of 5 bases from V and 0 bases from J, the junction contained 4 bases not matched to a gene. Germline CDR1 reads PRHDT; CDR2 reads FYEKMQ (reference sequence). This CDR3 contains 16 residues. CDR3 amino acids: CASSQTSGGFSYEQYF. The CDR3 bases are TGTGCCAGCAGCCAGACTAGCGGGGGGTTCTCCTACGAGCAGTACTTC.

The rearrangement joins TRBV19 to TRBJ1-1, with 9 bases fitting TRBD1. From germline, CDR1 is LNHDA and CDR2 SQIVND (reference sequence). This CDR3 comprises 14 residues. The V and J ends lost 5 bases and 1 base, in that order; junction bases with no gene match: 2. CDR3 nucleotide sequence: TGTGCCAGTAGTTTGGGACAGGGGAACACTGAAGCTTTCTTT. This encodes CASSLGQGNTEAFF. Based on the CDR3 plus reference TRBV19 and TRBJ1-1, the full variable domain is DGGITQSPKYLFRKEGQNVTLSCEQNLNHDAMYWYRQDPGQGLRLIYYSQIVNDFQKGDIAEGYSVSREKKESFPLTVTSAQKNPTAFYLCASSLGQGNTEAFFGQGTRLTVV.

V is TRBV5-1 and J is TRBJ2-1, with TRBD2 matching over 9 bases. Germline V gene lookup returns CDR1 SGHRS and CDR2 YFSETQ. The CDR3 totals 16 residues. The trim removed 0 bases at V and 9 bases at J, leaving 10 bases unmatched. Here the CDR3 DNA reads TGCGCCAGCAGCTTGGAAGGGACTAGCTTATATCTTGAGCAGTTCTTC. This translates into CASSLEGTSLYLEQFF.

This chain joins TRBV4-1 and TRBJ2-3; perhaps TRBD1 as D (6 bases). Trimming took 3 bases from V and 8 from J, leaving 24 bases between them. There are 17 residues in the CDR3. Germline-derived CDR1 and CDR2 are MGHRA and YSYEKL. The DNA of the CDR3 is TGCGCCAGCAGCCAGACCCCGGGACAAAACTTTGGGGGTACGCAGTATTTT. Its protein product is CASSQTPGQNFGGTQYF.

This rearrangement joins TRBV5-1 to TRBJ1-2; 10 bases map to TRBD1. Germline V gene lookup returns CDR1 SGHRS and CDR2 YFSETQ. The CDR3 consists of 15 residues. Germline trimming cut 3 bases from V and 4 bases from J; bases unmatched to any gene: 6. The CDR3 reads CASSSSTGGVYGYTF. The CDR3 DNA follows: TGCGCCAGCAGCTCATCGACAGGGGGCGTCTATGGCTACACCTTC.

The V gene is TRBV6-5, the J gene TRBJ1-2; 12 bases are a match to TRBD1. The CDR3 sequence is 13 residues long. With 6 bases clipped from V and 7 bases from J, the junction kept 3 bases outside the gene matches. Germline lookup yields CDR1 MNHEY and CDR2 SVGAGI. CDR3 sequence: CASRGDRGLGYTF. CDR3 sequence (DNA): TGTGCCAGCAGGGGGGACAGGGGGCTTGGCTACACCTTC.

The chain employs TRBV9 and TRBJ2-1; D remains ambiguous. Germline V gene data show CDR1 as SGDLS and CDR2 as YYNGEE. CDR3 length equals 14 residues. Trimming pared 0 bases from V and 10 bases from J, leaving 14 bases between. In nucleotides, the CDR3 is TGTGCCAGCAGCGTAGGCTCTGTGGCCAAGGAGCAGTTCTTC. It codes for CASSVGSVAKEQFF.

This clone was found a few times. The V and J genes are TRBV7-9 and TRBJ2-1; D is unresolved. Trimming left V 2 bases short and J 9 bases short, with 17 bases between. In germline, CDR1 is SEHNR, CDR2 FQNEAQ (reference sequence). The CDR3 sequence is 15 residues long. The CDR3 reads CASSLPFRRGSEQFF. The CDR3 bases are TGTGCCAGCAGCTTACCTTTTAGGAGAGGCTCTGAGCAGTTCTTC. The whole variable domain, filled in from reference TRBV7-9 and TRBJ2-1, reads DTGVSQNPRHKITKRGQNVTFRCDPISEHNRLYWYRQTLGQGPEFLTYFQNEAQLEKSRLLSDRFSAERPKGSFSTLEIQRTEQGDSAMYLCASSLPFRRGSEQFFGPGTRLTVL.

The genes are TRBV6-5 and TRBJ1-1; D remains ambiguous. The CDR3 loop spans 14 amino acids. V lost 6 bases, J lost 1 base, and 12 bases lay in between. Germline assignment: CDR1 MNHEY and CDR2 SVGAGI. Written as DNA, the CDR3 is TGTGCCAGCAGGGGCCCCCGGGGGAACACTGAAGCTTTCTTT. This translates into CASRGPRGNTEAFF.

The chain combines TRBV7-9 with TRBJ2-5, with 7 bases aligning to TRBD2. The CDR3 length is 14 residues. The trim removed 4 bases at V and 0 bases at J, leaving 2 bases unmatched. Germline V gives CDR1 SEHNR, CDR2 FQNEAQ (reference sequence). CDR3 nucleotide sequence: TGTGCCAGCAGCTCCGCGGGGGACCAAGAGACCCAGTACTTC. It translates to CASSSAGDQETQYF. Complete variable domain (other parts from reference TRBV7-9 and TRBJ2-5): DTGVSQNPRHKITKRGQNVTFRCDPISEHNRLYWYRQTLGQGPEFLTYFQNEAQLEKSRLLSDRFSAERPKGSFSTLEIQRTEQGDSAMYLCASSSAGDQETQYFGPGTRLLVL.

A remark on this clone: The sample holds other DNA sequences that translate to the same CDR3. J is TRBJ1-1 and V is TRBV7-8; 7 bases line up with TRBD1. With V trimmed by 5 bases and J by 5 bases, 5 bases remained unmatched. CDR1 and CDR2 from the germline V gene are SGHVS and FQNEAQ. The CDR3 sequence is 13 residues long. The CDR3 loop reads CASSLTGETEAFF. CDR3 nucleotides: TGTGCCAGCAGCCTCACAGGGGAGACTGAAGCTTTCTTT.